One and the same sample provided the 21 T cell receptor beta chains below, sequenced in a study of cytomegalovirus exposure and HLA in healthy donors. 13 Jbeta primers and 60 Vbeta primers were used for the PCR. Clones were read by immunoSEQ multiplex PCR, and TCRdb kept only the in-frame ones, dropping some. This table has about 110,000 clones, 82% appearing once. The sample was PBMCs. The receptors were gathered from a man aged 30 to 45 in good health and CMV-seropositive.

This chain connects TRBV6-5 to TRBJ1-1; D not certain. Germline V gene data show CDR1 as MNHEY and CDR2 as SVGAGI. V was cut by 2 bases and J by 0 bases, with 7 bases left in between. This CDR3 is built from 14 residues. The CDR3 protein is CASSYETMNTEAFF. The CDR3 DNA reads TGTGCCAGCAGTTACGAGACAATGAACACTGAAGCTTTCTTT.

The chain carries TRBV7-9 and TRBJ2-7, with 12 bases lining up with TRBD1. The CDR3 loop spans 15 amino acids. Germline values: CDR1 SEHNR, CDR2 FQNEAQ (reference sequence). V was pared by 2 bases and J by 5 bases, with 4 bases of the junction left unmatched. The CDR3 region has the DNA TGTGCCAGCAGCTTACCGGGACAGGGGGCGAACGAGCAGTACTTC. Residues: CASSLPGQGANEQYF. Using reference TRBV7-9 and TRBJ2-7 for the parts outside the CDR3, the full variable domain is DTGVSQNPRHKITKRGQNVTFRCDPISEHNRLYWYRQTLGQGPEFLTYFQNEAQLEKSRLLSDRFSAERPKGSFSTLEIQRTEQGDSAMYLCASSLPGQGANEQYFGPGTRLTVT.

The sample holds one count of this clone. The genes are TRBV10-3 and TRBJ2-2; TRBD1 agrees at 7 bases. CDR3 length: 14 residues. The ends lost 10 bases at V and 1 base at J; junction bases unmatched: 6. The germline CDR1 and CDR2 sequences are ENHRY and SYGVKD. Here the CDR3 reads CATDRDRNTGELFF. CDR3 bases: TGTGCCACCGACCGGGACAGGAACACCGGGGAGCTGTTTTTT.

The rearrangement joins TRBV6-5 to TRBJ2-3, with D maybe TRBD1 (6 bases). The CDR3 runs to 13 residues. V gave up 7 bases and J gave up 6 bases, with 14 bases separating them. CDR1 and CDR2 from the germline V gene are MNHEY and SVGAGI. The CDR3, as DNA: TGTGCCAGCACATCTTACAGGGTCGATACGCAGTATTTT. Protein sequence: CASTSYRVDTQYF.

The rearrangement joins TRBV6-5 to TRBJ2-1, with D unclear. V was shortened by 2 bases and J by 4 bases, with 9 bases between the two germline ends. The CDR3 has 14 amino acids. Germline V CDR1 and CDR2: MNHEY, SVGAGI. The chain's CDR3 is CASSYGLAYNEQFF. The CDR3, as DNA: TGTGCCAGCAGTTACGGTTTAGCTTACAATGAGCAGTTCTTC.

The chain combines TRBV4-2 with TRBJ2-2, with TRBD2 as a possible D gene (7 bases). The ends were cut back, 1 base at V and 6 bases at J, with 15 bases in the middle. The CDR3 runs 16 residues. Germline CDR1 reads LGHNA; CDR2 reads YNFKEQ. The CDR3 DNA reads TGTGCCAGCAGCCAAGGGGGGGGCGGGGGCTCCGGGGAGCTGTTTTTT. Protein sequence: CASSQGGGGGSGELFF.

This CDR3 reads CASRAGTGLYGYTF. Written as DNA, the CDR3 is TGTGCCAGCAGGGCCGGGACAGGACTCTATGGCTACACCTTC. The rearrangement joins TRBV6-1 to TRBJ1-2; 8 bases align to TRBD1. The CDR3 runs to 14 residues. Germline V lookup: CDR1 MNHNS, CDR2 SASEGT. The J segment lost 4 bases and the V segment lost 6 bases, leaving 7 bases of the junction unmatched.

The DNA for the CDR3 is TGTGCCAGCAGCTTAGCAGTTCGGGCTGGAAACACCATATATTTT. As protein: CASSLAVRAGNTIYF. The chain links TRBV7-2 to TRBJ1-3; D is undetermined. Germline assignment: CDR1 SGHTA and CDR2 FQGNSA. The CDR3 covers 15 residues. The V end lost 0 bases, the J end lost 2 bases, and 8 bases lay between the germline ends.

This rearrangement joins TRBV4-2 to TRBJ2-7; no reliable D call. The CDR3 is 14 amino acids. The V end was cut by 2 bases, the J end by 5 bases, with 13 bases between. The germline V gene encodes CDR1 LGHNA and CDR2 YNFKEQ. CDR3 protein: CASSQSFGFNEQYF. The CDR3 region has the DNA TGTGCCAGCAGCCAATCCTTCGGTTTCAACGAGCAGTACTTC.

The CDR3 DNA reads as TGTGCCAGCAGTGGACGCCGGGGGAGTGGCACTGAAGCTTTCTTT. Amino acids: CASSGRRGSGTEAFF. This chain links TRBV6-5 with TRBJ1-1; D perhaps matches TRBD1 (5 bases). The germline V gene has CDR1 MNHEY and CDR2 SVGAGI. The CDR3 spans 15 residues. Trimming shortened V by 5 bases and J by 4 bases, and 17 bases separated the two germline ends.

V usage is TRBV30 and J usage is TRBJ1-2; 11 positions match TRBD1. Germline V gene sequence: CDR1 GTSNPN, CDR2 SVGIG (reference sequence). With V trimmed by 5 bases and J by 6 bases, 14 bases remained unmatched. This CDR3 region has 16 residues. The CDR3 DNA is TGTGCCTGGGGGTATGGGACGGGACAGGGGGGGGATGGCTACACCTTC. The encoded protein is CAWGYGTGQGGDGYTF. The full variable domain, its missing parts supplied by reference TRBV30 and TRBJ1-2, is SQTIHQWPATLVQPVGSPLSLECTVEGTSNPNLYWYRQAAGRGLQLLFYSVGIGQISSEVPQNLSASRPQDRQFILSSKKLLLSDSGFYLCAWGYGTGQGGDGYTFGSGTRLTVV.

This chain uses TRBV6-6 with TRBJ2-5; the match to TRBD2 covers 7 bases. The V gene end was trimmed by 0 bases and the J gene end by 9 bases; junction bases not matched to a gene: 7. Germline CDR1 reads MNHNY; CDR2 reads SVGAGI (reference sequence). CDR3 length equals 14 residues. The chain's CDR3 is CASSYSKDRGAQYF. DNA of the CDR3: TGTGCCAGCAGTTACTCGAAGGACCGGGGGGCCCAGTACTTC.

The V gene is TRBV9, the J gene TRBJ1-4; maybe TRBD1 (5 bases). Between the trimmed V and J ends, which lost 4 bases and 8 bases, there was a span of 9 bases. The germline V gene encodes CDR1 SGDLS and CDR2 YYNGEE. The CDR3 totals 12 residues. DNA of the CDR3: TGTGCCAGCAGCCCGGGGGAGGAAAAACTGTTTTTT. It specifies CASSPGEEKLFF.

Turning to this clone: A junction boundary mismatches the germline segment, possibly from a read error. The chain uses TRBV7-9 and TRBJ1-5, with 9 bases identical to TRBD1. The CDR3 is 15 residues long. Per germline, CDR1 SEHNR and CDR2 FQNEAQ (reference sequence). Here the CDR3 DNA reads TGTTCCAGCAGCCGGGGACAGGGTATCAATCAGCCCCAGCATTTT. Translating gives CSSSRGQGINQPQHF.

The CDR3 DNA reads TGTGCCAGTAGTGTGCAACTAGCGGGGACAGATACGCAGTATTTT. This gives the protein CASSVQLAGTDTQYF. This chain connects TRBV19 to TRBJ2-3; 10 bases fit TRBD2. The length of the CDR3 is 15 residues. V trimming: 5 bases; J trimming: 3 bases; junction bases outside the gene matches: 5. Germline V gives CDR1 LNHDA, CDR2 SQIVND (reference sequence).

As regards this clone: At the DNA level, this CDR3 is encoded by other sequences in the same sample as well. This rearrangement joins TRBV11-2 to TRBJ1-2, with a weak D call TRBD1 (6 bases). V lost 2 bases to trimming and J lost 2 bases, with 6 bases between them. The CDR3 extends over 13 amino acids. In germline, CDR1 is SGHAT, CDR2 FQNNGV. The CDR3 loop reads CASSLQGNYGYTF. As DNA, the CDR3 is TGTGCCAGCAGCTTACAGGGGAACTATGGCTACACCTTC.

This clone occurred once. V is TRBV6-1 and J is TRBJ2-3, with 7 bases aligning to TRBD1. Per germline, CDR1 MNHNS and CDR2 SASEGT. This CDR3 is 14 amino acids long. V shed 9 bases and J 0 bases; nucleotides not matched to a gene: 6. The CDR3 DNA is TGTGCCAGTTTCACAGGGGATAGCACAGATACGCAGTATTTT. Its translation is CASFTGDSTDTQYF.

This rearrangement joins TRBV7-6 to TRBJ1-5; D is perhaps TRBD1 (6 bases). V was clipped by 8 bases and J by 9 bases, with 17 bases between them. Per germline, CDR1 SGHVS and CDR2 FNYEAQ. The CDR3 consists of 13 residues. The CDR3 here is CASQGGEGLPQHF. CDR3 DNA: TGTGCCAGCCAAGGGGGTGAGGGGCTGCCCCAGCATTTT. Filled out from reference TRBV7-6 and TRBJ1-5, the complete variable domain reads GAGVSQSPRYKVTKRGQDVALRCDPISGHVSLYWYRQALGQGPEFLTYFNYEAQQDKSGLPNDRFSAERPEGSISTLTIQRTEQRDSAMYRCASQGGEGLPQHFGDGTRLSIL.

The rearrangement links TRBV6-5 to TRBJ2-2; 11 bases fit TRBD2. The length of the CDR3 is 15 residues. The V gene end was trimmed by 6 bases and the J gene end by 6 bases; junction bases not matched to a gene: 6. Per germline, CDR1 MNHEY and CDR2 SVGAGI. This CDR3 is CASRYRTSGPGELFF. The CDR3 DNA reads TGTGCCAGCAGATATAGGACTAGCGGGCCCGGGGAGCTGTTTTTT.

The chain uses TRBV5-1 and TRBJ1-4; 9 positions agree with TRBD1. The junction had 20 bases not matched to a gene; V was cut back by 4 bases and J by 7 bases. This CDR3 is built from 19 residues. The germline V gene has CDR1 SGHRS and CDR2 YFSETQ. DNA for the CDR3: TGCGCCAGCAGCCTGGGAGTGACCGGGACAGGGCTAATGCTTGAAAAACTGTTTTTT. Its translation: CASSLGVTGTGLMLEKLFF.

This clone was seen a single time. The chain links TRBV7-9 to TRBJ1-5; 8 positions agree with TRBD1. This CDR3 contains 14 residues. Germline CDR1 and CDR2: SEHNR and FQNEAQ (reference sequence). V trimming: 4 bases; J trimming: 6 bases; junction bases outside the gene matches: 5. The DNA for the CDR3 is TGTGCCAGCAGCTCCGGACAGGGTATTCAGCCCCAGCATTTT. Residues: CASSSGQGIQPQHF.